The rows below give T cell receptor beta chains drawn from one sample of a study. TCRdb recomputed calls from the 5' RACE reads with MiXCR, one row per CDR3 protein. Found here are approximately 60,000 distinct CDR3 sequences, roughly 28% of them singletons; the top ten hold roughly 3%. Sequencing was done on a sample of tumor-infiltrating memory CD4+ T cells sorted from the breast tumor. The source of these receptors is a female donor with breast cancer. Both conserved end residues are part of each CDR3. D genes are given only for firm matches. A row's size may be missing; if present it is once, few, many or a size class.

V,D,size,J,DNA,CDR3
TRBV4-2,NA,few,TRBJ2-3,TGTGCCAGCAGCCAAGATTGGGGTACGAGCACAGATACGCAGTATTTT,CASSQDWGTSTDTQYF
TRBV20-1,NA,NA,TRBJ2-1,TGCAGTGCTACATACTTACCACGGGACACTTACAATGAGCAGTTCTTC,CSATYLPRDTYNEQFF
TRBV10-3,NA,NA,TRBJ1-2,TGTGCCATCAGTGATGGGTCTCCCTATGGCTACACCTTC,CAISDGSPYGYTF
TRBV9,TRBD1,NA,TRBJ1-3,TGTGCCAGCAGCGCAGGATTAAGGGGACAGGGGGACACCATATATTTT,CASSAGLRGQGDTIYF
TRBV18,TRBD1,many,TRBJ1-1,TGTGCCAGCTCCGACAGGGGGCGCGGCTCGAACACTGAAGCTTTCTTT,CASSDRGRGSNTEAFF
TRBV24-1,NA,few,TRBJ2-3,TGTGCCACCAACCGGGGCGGCACAGATACGCAGTATTTT,CATNRGGTDTQYF
TRBV12-3/TRBV12-4,NA,few,TRBJ2-5,TGTGCCAGCAGTCCCGGGACGAGCTTTTCTCAAGAGACCCAGTACTTC,CASSPGTSFSQETQYF
TRBV2,NA,few,TRBJ2-5,TGTGCCAGCAGCCAGACTCGACAAGAGACCCAGTACTTC,CASSQTRQETQYF
TRBV5-1,TRBD2,many,TRBJ2-3,TGCGCCAGCAGCTTTGGACTAGCGGGCACAGATACGCAGTATTTT,CASSFGLAGTDTQYF
TRBV2,NA,NA,TRBJ1-2,TGTGCCAGCAGTTCGGGGCGGGGAGGCCGCGCTGGCTACACCTTC,CASSSGRGGRAGYTF
TRBV20-1,NA,few,TRBJ2-3,TGCAGTGCTAGGCCCGACACAGATACGCAGTATTTT,CSARPDTDTQYF
TRBV11-1,NA,few,TRBJ2-5,TGTGCCAGCAGCTCGCGGGACTCGGGGGAGACCCAGTACTTC,CASSSRDSGETQYF
TRBV20-1,TRBD2,NA,TRBJ2-2,TGCAGTGCTAGAGGACTAGCGGGAGGACCCACCGGGGAGCTGTTTTTT,CSARGLAGGPTGELFF
TRBV11-1,NA,few,TRBJ1-2,TGTGCCAGCAGCCCGAATGGTAACTATGGCTACACCTTC,CASSPNGNYGYTF
TRBV11-2,NA,NA,TRBJ1-1,TGTGCCAGCAGCCCGAAACCGAGCGAGGGAGGATCGAAAGCTTTCTTT,CASSPKPSEGGSKAFF
TRBV4-3,NA,few,TRBJ1-1,TGCGCCAGCAGCCCCGGAACCATGAACACTGAAGCTTTCTTT,CASSPGTMNTEAFF
TRBV20-1,TRBD1,NA,TRBJ2-3,TGCAGTGCAGAACTACAGGGGGCGTCTAGCACAGATACGCAGTATTTT,CSAELQGASSTDTQYF
TRBV6-5,NA,few,TRBJ1-2,TGTGCCAGCACCGCCCGGAAGGCCTATGGCTACGCCTTC,CASTARKAYGYAF
TRBV12-3/TRBV12-4,NA,NA,TRBJ2-1,TGTGCCAGCAGCACGTCCCATGAGCAGTTCTTC,CASSTSHEQFF
TRBV6-1,NA,few,TRBJ2-7,TGTGCCAGCAGTGAACTGTACGAGCAGTACTTC,CASSELYEQYF
TRBV20-1,TRBD2,NA,TRBJ2-5,TGCAGTGCTACCCTAGCGGGGGGGCCAATTGAGACCCAGTACTTC,CSATLAGGPIETQYF
TRBV7-3,NA,NA,TRBJ2-2,TGTGCCAGCAGCTTAGGAGGGCACACCGGGGAGCTGTTTTTT,CASSLGGHTGELFF
TRBV4-2,TRBD2,NA,TRBJ2-1,TGTGCCAGCAGCCCCCAAGCGGGAAGCTCCTACAATGAGCAGTTCTTC,CASSPQAGSSYNEQFF
TRBV29-1,TRBD1,few,TRBJ1-2,TGCAGCGTTGGCCCCAGACAGGGCCACTATGGCTACACCTTC,CSVGPRQGHYGYTF
TRBV7-2,TRBD2,few,TRBJ2-1,TGTGCCAGCAGACTCGGACTAGAGGGGAGGGATGAGCAGTTCTTC,CASRLGLEGRDEQFF
TRBV7-3,TRBD1,few,TRBJ2-1,TGTGCCAGCAGCTTAAGGCCGACAGGGTGGGATGAGCGGTTCTTC,CASSLRPTGWDERFF
TRBV6-2/TRBV6-3,NA,many,TRBJ1-2,TGTGCCAGCAGTTACCCGCAGGCCCAGGGGAAAGGCTACACCTTC,CASSYPQAQGKGYTF
TRBV10-3,NA,few,TRBJ2-5,TGTGCCATCAGTGGGACTCCTCAAGAGACCCAGTACTTC,CAISGTPQETQYF
TRBV29-1,NA,NA,TRBJ1-5,TGCAGCGTTGCGATCCAGATAGATCAGCCCCAGCATTTT,CSVAIQIDQPQHF
TRBV3-1,NA,NA,TRBJ1-5,TGTGCCAGCAGCCAAGACGCAGGGAGTAGCAATCAGCCCCAGCATTTT,CASSQDAGSSNQPQHF
TRBV20-1,NA,NA,TRBJ2-1,TGCAGTGCTCGCCTCTGGGGCAATGAGCAGTTCTTC,CSARLWGNEQFF
TRBV7-9,TRBD2,few,TRBJ2-1,TGTGCCAGCAGCCGCTCACTAGCGGGGGGTTCAATAAACCGCTTC,CASSRSLAGGSINRF
TRBV7-9,NA,NA,TRBJ2-7,TGTGCCAGCAGCTTATCCCTTCCGGGGCAGGAGCAGCACTTC,CASSLSLPGQEQHF
TRBV20-1,NA,many,TRBJ2-1,TGCAGTGCTAGTAGCGCGAATGAGCAGTTCTTC,CSASSANEQFF
TRBV20-1,NA,NA,TRBJ2-1,TGCAGTTCCAAGCCCAGGGTCTCTGAGCAGTTCTTC,CSSKPRVSEQFF
TRBV12-3/TRBV12-4,NA,few,TRBJ2-1,TGTGCCAGCAGACCGGGACAACCCTACAATGAGCAGTTCTTC,CASRPGQPYNEQFF
TRBV4-3,TRBD2,few,TRBJ2-3,TGCGCCAGCAGCCAGCTAGCGGGAGTCACAGATACGCAGTATTTT,CASSQLAGVTDTQYF